This is a list of T cell receptor beta chains from one sample in a study of cytomegalovirus exposure and HLA in healthy donors. Profiled with immunoSEQ multiplex PCR; TCRdb holds only in-frame clones, not every one. The data show roughly 150,000 clones, 80% to 90% seen once. The sample taken for sequencing was PBMCs. The receptors originated from a male donor in good health and CMV-seronegative. CDR3s include the opening cysteine and the closing phenylalanine or tryptophan. The order of the fields is D gene, J gene, V gene, clone size, CDR3 protein, CDR3 DNA. D genes are given only for firm matches. Not all rows give a size; the values are once, few, many and, for expanded clones, a class.

>-|TRBJ2-5|TRBV5-4|few
CASSFGLTPGAQYF
TGTGCCAGCAGCTTCGGCCTCACCCCAGGGGCCCAGTACTTC
>-|TRBJ2-6|TRBV5-1|-
CASSLLLGSAPSGANVLTF
TGCGCCAGCAGCTTATTACTGGGGAGCGCGCCCTCTGGGGCCAACGTCCTGACTTTC
>-|TRBJ2-1|TRBV7-2|-
CASSTDGQRNEQFF
TGTGCCAGCAGCACCGACGGACAGAGGAATGAGCAGTTCTTC
>-|TRBJ1-3|TRBV6-6|-
CASSLPSIGSGNTIYF
TGTGCCAGCAGTTTACCATCGATCGGCTCTGGAAACACCATATATTTT
>-|TRBJ1-4|TRBV9|-
CASSPGLSGEKLFF
TGTGCCAGCAGCCCGGGACTTTCCGGAGAAAAACTGTTTTTT
>TRBD1|TRBJ2-1|TRBV7-8|-
CASSPGTAYNEQFF
TGTGCCAGCAGCCCAGGGACAGCCTACAATGAGCAGTTCTTC
>-|TRBJ1-2|TRBV5-4|once
CASSLWSGTGGYTF
TGTGCCAGCAGCTTGTGGTCAGGGACTGGTGGCTACACCTTC
>-|TRBJ2-1|TRBV5-4|-
CASSSPPLEQFF
TGTGCCAGCAGCTCCCCCCCTCTTGAGCAGTTCTTC
>-|TRBJ1-2|TRBV6-6|-
CASSRGASNYGYTF
TGTGCCAGCAGTAGGGGCGCTAGTAACTATGGCTACACCTTC
>-|TRBJ1-2|TRBV27|-
CASKVGGANYGYTF
TGTGCCAGCAAGGTGGGGGGAGCTAACTATGGCTACACCTTC
>-|TRBJ1-2|TRBV29-1|-
CSGTGSNYGYTF
TGCAGCGGCACAGGGTCTAACTATGGCTACACCTTC
>TRBD1|TRBJ2-5|TRBV15|-
CATSRDRVEETQYF
TGTGCCACCAGCCGGGACAGGGTGGAAGAGACCCAGTACTTC
>TRBD2|TRBJ2-5|TRBV30|-
CAGTLRGGYQETQYF
TGTGCCGGAACCCTACGCGGGGGGTACCAAGAGACCCAGTACTTC
>-|TRBJ2-5|TRBV10-3|-
CAISDGRPQYF
TGTGCCATCAGTGATGGGCGCCCCCAGTACTTC
>TRBD2|TRBJ2-3|TRBV5-6|-
CASSRRGGVGTDTQYF
TGTGCCAGCAGCCGACGGGGGGGAGTCGGCACAGATACGCAGTATTTT
>TRBD1|TRBJ2-5|TRBV28|-
CASRGDRGIETQYF
TGTGCCAGCAGGGGGGACAGGGGGATAGAGACCCAGTACTTC
>TRBD1|TRBJ1-2|TRBV5-1|-
CASSSGQGLSGYTF
TGCGCCAGCAGCTCGGGACAGGGACTTAGCGGCTACACCTTC
>-|TRBJ1-2|TRBV20-1|-
CSASSLLGYTF
TGCAGTGCTAGTTCCCTGCTAGGCTACACCTTC
>-|TRBJ1-3|TRBV9|-
CASSATGSTPGNTIYF
TGTGCCAGCAGCGCTACAGGTAGCACTCCTGGAAACACCATATATTTT
>-|TRBJ2-7|TRBV27|-
CASSLSSVRAYEQYF
TGTGCCAGCAGTTTATCGTCTGTCAGGGCCTACGAGCAGTACTTC
>TRBD1|TRBJ2-5|TRBV7-9|once
CASSPQGARETQYF
TGTGCCAGCAGCCCGCAGGGGGCCCGGGAGACCCAGTACTTC
>-|TRBJ1-5|TRBV6-5|few
CASSYSAGRQPQHF
TGTGCCAGCAGTTACTCGGCAGGGCGACAGCCCCAGCATTTT
>-|TRBJ1-3|TRBV6-5|-
CASSRTVQNTIYF
TGTGCCAGCAGTCGGACAGTTCAAAACACCATATATTTT
>TRBD2|TRBJ2-3|TRBV4-2|few
CASSQRTVAGGPADTQYF
TGTGCCAGCAGCCAAAGGACAGTAGCGGGGGGGCCAGCAGATACGCAGTATTTT
>TRBD1|TRBJ2-1|TRBV19|-
CASSIRQGAYNEQFF
TGTGCCAGTAGTATTCGACAGGGGGCCTACAATGAGCAGTTCTTC
>-|TRBJ2-7|TRBV4-2|-
CASSQSRAGYEQYF
TGTGCCAGCAGCCAATCCAGGGCCGGCTACGAGCAGTACTTC
>TRBD1|TRBJ2-2|TRBV7-3|-
CASSETGGGRGTGELFF
TGTGCCAGCAGCGAAACAGGGGGCGGCCGAGGGACCGGGGAGCTGTTTTTT
>TRBD1|TRBJ2-7|TRBV7-6|-
CASSHGQGPSYEQYF
TGTGCCAGCAGCCATGGACAGGGGCCTTCCTACGAGCAGTACTTC
>TRBD1|TRBJ1-2|TRBV30|-
CAWSVQGQGASHYGYTF
TGTGCCTGGAGTGTACAGGGGCAGGGGGCATCACACTATGGCTACACCTTC
>TRBD2|TRBJ2-3|TRBV5-1|-
CASSLGVAGGATDTQYF
TGCGCCAGCAGCTTGGGGGTAGCGGGGGGTGCCACAGATACGCAGTATTTT
>-|TRBJ1-1|TRBV5-1|-
CASSPGTANTEAFF
TGCGCCAGCAGCCCAGGAACAGCGAACACTGAAGCTTTCTTT
>TRBD1|TRBJ1-2|TRBV7-3|-
CASSPGQGAGGYTF
TGTGCCAGCAGCCCGGGACAGGGGGCAGGTGGCTACACCTTC
>-|TRBJ1-3|TRBV5-1|-
CASAAHRDSGNTIYF
TGCGCCAGCGCCGCGCACCGCGACTCTGGAAACACCATATATTTT
>-|TRBJ1-1|TRBV5-1|few
CASSLMAGDLGAFF
TGCGCCAGCAGCTTGATGGCAGGGGACCTTGGAGCTTTCTTT
>TRBD1|TRBJ2-7|TRBV5-4|-
CASSLTAGGEQYF
TGTGCCAGCAGCTTGACCGCAGGGGGCGAGCAGTACTTC
>-|TRBJ1-1|TRBV5-1|-
CASSSGPEGRHPEAFF
TGCGCCAGCAGCTCTGGACCGGAGGGTCGGCACCCTGAAGCTTTCTTT
>TRBD2|TRBJ2-2|TRBV11-1|-
CASSLAPAGASGELFF
TGTGCCAGCAGCTTAGCCCCAGCGGGAGCATCCGGGGAGCTGTTTTTT
>TRBD1|TRBJ1-4|TRBV7-7|once
CACPDRGICEKLFF
TGTGCTTGCCCTGACAGGGGGATATGTGAAAAACTGTTTTTT
>TRBD1|TRBJ1-5|TRBV19|-
CASSMTGGDQPQHF
TGTGCCAGTAGTATGACAGGGGGTGATCAGCCCCAGCATTTT
>-|TRBJ2-5|TRBV7-6|-
CASSSAGTGLYQETQYF
TGTGCCAGCAGTTCAGCGGGGACAGGCCTGTACCAAGAGACCCAGTACTTC
>-|TRBJ2-7|TRBV15|-
CATSRGGEYEQYF
TGTGCCACCAGCAGAGGCGGGGAGTACGAGCAGTACTTC
>-|TRBJ1-4|TRBV11-2|-
CASSLVLGAEKLFF
TGTGCCAGCAGCTTAGTCCTTGGGGCTGAAAAACTGTTTTTT
>TRBD1|TRBJ1-3|TRBV6-5|-
CASSSETGTGGNTIYF
TGTGCCAGCAGTTCAGAGACAGGGACCGGCGGGAACACCATATATTTT
>-|TRBJ1-3|TRBV30|-
CAWSRAGGNTIYF
TGTGCCTGGAGCAGGGCAGGCGGAAACACCATATATTTT
>TRBD2|TRBJ2-1|TRBV5-1|-
CASSYRLAGEYNEQFF
TGCGCCAGCAGCTACAGACTAGCGGGGGAGTACAATGAGCAGTTCTTC
>TRBD2|TRBJ2-1|TRBV5-1|-
CASSPGLAGGREQFF
TGCGCCAGCAGCCCGGGACTAGCGGGGGGGAGGGAGCAGTTCTTC